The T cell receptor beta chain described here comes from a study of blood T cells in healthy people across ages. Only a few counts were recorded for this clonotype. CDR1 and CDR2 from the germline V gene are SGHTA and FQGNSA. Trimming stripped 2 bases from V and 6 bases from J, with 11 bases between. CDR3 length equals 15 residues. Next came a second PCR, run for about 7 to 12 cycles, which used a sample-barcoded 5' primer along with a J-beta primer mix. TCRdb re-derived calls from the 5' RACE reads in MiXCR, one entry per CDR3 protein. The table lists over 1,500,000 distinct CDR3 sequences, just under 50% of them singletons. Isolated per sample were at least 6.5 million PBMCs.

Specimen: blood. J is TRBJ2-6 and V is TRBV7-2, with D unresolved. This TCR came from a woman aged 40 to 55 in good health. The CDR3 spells CASSLLVLEANVLTF. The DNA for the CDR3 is TGTGCCAGCAGCTTATTGGTCCTAGAGGCCAACGTCCTGACTTTC.